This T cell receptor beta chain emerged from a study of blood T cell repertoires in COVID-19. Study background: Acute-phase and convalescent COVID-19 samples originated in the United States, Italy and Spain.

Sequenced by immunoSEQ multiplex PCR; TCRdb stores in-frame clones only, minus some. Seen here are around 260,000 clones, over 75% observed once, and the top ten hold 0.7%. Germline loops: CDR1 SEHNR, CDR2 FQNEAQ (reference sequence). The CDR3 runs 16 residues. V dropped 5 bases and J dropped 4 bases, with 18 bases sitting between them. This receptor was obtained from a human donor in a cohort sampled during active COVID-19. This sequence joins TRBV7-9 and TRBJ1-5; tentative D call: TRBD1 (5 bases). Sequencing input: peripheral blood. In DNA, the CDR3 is TGTGCCAGCAGCCATTTTGGGGCGGGGGGAAATCAGCCCCAGCATTTT. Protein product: CASSHFGAGGNQPQHF. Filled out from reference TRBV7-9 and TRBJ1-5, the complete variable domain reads DTGVSQNPRHKITKRGQNVTFRCDPISEHNRLYWYRQTLGQGPEFLTYFQNEAQLEKSRLLSDRFSAERPKGSFSTLEIQRTEQGDSAMYLCASSHFGAGGNQPQHFGDGTRLSIL.